This entry describes one TCR beta chain. Its antigen is undetermined. Profiling relied on immunoSEQ multiplex PCR, and the TCRdb table lists in-frame clones only, not all of them. The table has 130,000 to 150,000 clones, roughly 90% seen once. Germline trimming cut 6 bases from V and 3 bases from J; bases unmatched to any gene: 2. The V gene's germline CDR1 is SNHLY and CDR2 FYNNEI. CDR3 length equals 14 residues. The data derive from a study of T cell responses to AZD1222 COVID-19 vaccine. Whole-study results and caveats: There were mostly white British donors and more females than males, and clonal diversity was possibly underestimated. Repertoires were sampled only after the peak T cell response. Spike-specific TCR depth and breadth grew after two AZD1222 doses.

The sample here was peripheral blood, taken 28 days after the second AZD1222 dose. This chain connects TRBV2 to TRBJ1-5; TRBD1 aligns across 10 bases. The TCR sequence derives from an adult who received the AZD1222 COVID-19 vaccine. The CDR3 DNA is TGTGCCAGCAGAGGACAGGGGGACAATCAGCCCCAGCATTTT. It translates to CASRGQGDNQPQHF.